The 29 T cell receptor beta chains below were found in one sample sequenced in a study of T cells after posttransplantation cyclophosphamide. Sequencing used immunoSEQ multiplex PCR; TCRdb keeps in-frame clones, though not all of them. The table lists 36,000 or so clones, no singletons, with 0.95% to 1.5% in the top ten. Sequencing was carried out using PBMCs. The origin of the receptors is a girl between 5 and 17 years old in good health, CMV-negative, and a related stem cell transplant donor.

This clone was seen repeatedly, ten times or more. The genes are TRBV2 and TRBJ1-2; weak D call: TRBD1 (6 bases). The V end lost 6 bases, the J end lost 4 bases, and 12 bases lay between the germline ends. The CDR3 consists of 13 residues. CDR1 is SNHLY, CDR2 FYNNEI, per germline. The CDR3 sequence is CASRETGVYGYTF. As DNA, the CDR3 is TGTGCCAGCAGGGAGACAGGAGTCTATGGCTACACCTTC.

This clone was observed at least ten times. The chain uses TRBV14 and TRBJ1-1, with D uncertain. CDR1 is SGHDN, CDR2 FVKESK, per germline. This CDR3 has 15 residues. V lost 5 bases to trimming and J lost 2 bases, with 15 bases between them. The CDR3 reads CASSLKREFNTEAFF. CDR3 DNA sequence: TGTGCCAGCAGCTTGAAGCGAGAGTTCAACACTGAAGCTTTCTTT. The whole variable domain, filled in from reference TRBV14 and TRBJ1-1, reads EAGVTQFPSHSVIEKGQTVTLRCDPISGHDNLYWYRRVMGKEIKFLLHFVKESKQDESGMPNNRFLAERTGGTYSTLKVQPAELEDSGVYFCASSLKREFNTEAFFGQGTRLTVV.

The rearrangement links TRBV4-2 to TRBJ2-7, with 8 bases fitting TRBD2. Germline CDR1 is LGHNA and CDR2 is YNFKEQ. This CDR3 has 15 residues. V lost 1 base to trimming and J lost 3 bases; unmatched junction nucleotides: 5. The CDR3, as DNA: TGTGCCAGCAGCCAAGGCTCCGGGACTAGCTACGAGCAGTACTTC. Translation: CASSQGSGTSYEQYF.

This clone was detected a few times. The V call is TRBV2, the J call TRBJ2-2; D is possibly TRBD2 (5 bases). The V end was cut by 8 bases, the J end by 5 bases, with 15 bases between. This CDR3 region has 14 residues. Germline CDR1 is SNHLY and CDR2 is FYNNEI. For the CDR3, the DNA is TGTGCCAGCTCTCCGGGTGAGGGAACCGGGGAGCTGTTTTTT. It yields the protein CASSPGEGTGELFF. The complete variable domain, with remaining parts taken from reference TRBV2 and TRBJ2-2, reads EPEVTQTPSHQVTQMGQEVILRCVPISNHLYFYWYRQILGQKVEFLVSFYNNEISEKSEIFDDQFSVERPDGSNFTLKIRSTKLEDSAMYFCASSPGEGTGELFFGEGSRLTVL.

The genes are TRBV29-1 and TRBJ1-1; D remains unclear. Looked up from germline, CDR1 is SQVTM and CDR2 is ANQGSEA. The ends were cut back, 3 bases at V and 8 bases at J, with 4 bases in the middle. CDR3 size: 9 residues. In nucleotides, the CDR3 is TGCAGCGTTGATAGCGAAGCTTTCTTT. Translated, it gives CSVDSEAFF.

This clone came up a few times. The rearrangement joins TRBV27 to TRBJ2-3; no definite D call. The length of the CDR3 is 15 residues. Per germline, CDR1 MNHEY and CDR2 SMNVEV (reference sequence). The germline V and J ends were trimmed by 1 base and 0 bases, with 8 bases remaining between them. Written as DNA, the CDR3 is TGTGCCAGCAGTTTATTACTGCCTAGCACAGATACGCAGTATTTT. This gives the protein CASSLLLPSTDTQYF.

This clone has more than one count but fewer than ten. V and J are TRBV30 and TRBJ2-1; D perhaps matches TRBD2 (7 bases). The CDR3 spans 14 residues. Germline V gives CDR1 GTSNPN, CDR2 SVGIG (reference sequence). V lost 3 bases and J lost 4, with 13 bases in between. For the CDR3, the DNA is TGTGCCTGGAGGAGGGGGGGTCTGTACAATGAGCAGTTCTTC. Amino acid sequence: CAWRRGGLYNEQFF.

This clone was found many times. The V gene is TRBV19, the J gene TRBJ1-5; D might be TRBD1 (6 bases). Trimming removed 0 bases from V and 6 bases from J, with 15 bases in between. Per germline, CDR1 LNHDA and CDR2 SQIVND (reference sequence). CDR3 length: 16 amino acids. The CDR3: CASSIDLGGGGQPQHF. The CDR3 nucleotides are TGTGCCAGTAGTATAGATCTTGGGGGCGGGGGTCAGCCCCAGCATTTT.

This clone was observed a few times. The chain is built from TRBV9 and TRBJ2-1; D remains unclear. Germline V CDR1 and CDR2: SGDLS, YYNGEE. V was pared by 0 bases and J by 6 bases, with 7 bases between. The CDR3 covers 13 residues. The CDR3 region has the DNA TGTGCCAGCAGCGTAGATGGCACCAATGAGCAGTTCTTC. Its translation is CASSVDGTNEQFF.

This clone was counted a few times. The chain uses TRBV5-6 and TRBJ1-5; 10 bases line up with TRBD1. V lost 4 bases to trimming and J lost 0 bases; unmatched junction nucleotides: 7. The CDR3 contains 17 residues. Per germline, CDR1 SGHDT and CDR2 YYEEEE. CDR3 coding DNA: TGTGCCAGCAGCCTGGGACAGGGGAAGTATAGCAATCAGCCCCAGCATTTT. Protein: CASSLGQGKYSNQPQHF.

Only a few counts were recorded for this clone. At one end the junction does not follow the germline gene, possibly because of a read error. V gene TRBV27 combines with J gene TRBJ1-1, with TRBD1 matching over 7 bases. CDR1 is MNHEY, CDR2 SMNVEV, per germline (reference sequence). The CDR3 loop spans 13 amino acids. CDR3 coding DNA: TGCTGCGTCGCGACAGGGATCGACACTGAAGCTTTCTTT. It is translated as CCVATGIDTEAFF.

The sample holds many counts of this clone. The chain is built from TRBV6-5 and TRBJ1-1; 10 nucleotides agree with TRBD1. The CDR3 runs 16 residues. The ends lost 1 base at V and 1 base at J; junction bases unmatched: 3. CDR1 is MNHEY and CDR2 is SVGAGI in the germline V gene. The CDR3 DNA reads as TGTGCCAGCAGTTACTGGGACAGGGGTCCGAACACTGAAGCTTTCTTT. Protein sequence: CASSYWDRGPNTEAFF.

The table lists this clone with many counts. The rearrangement links TRBV30 to TRBJ2-7; possible D gene TRBD2, 5 bases. CDR3 length: 12 residues. Trimming removed 0 bases at V and 6 bases at J, with 9 bases between. CDR1 and CDR2 (germline): GTSNPN, SVGIG (reference sequence). CDR3 protein: CAWSVLGSEQYF. For the CDR3, the DNA is TGTGCCTGGAGTGTACTAGGGTCCGAGCAGTACTTC.

This clone was observed at least ten times. V and J are TRBV19 and TRBJ2-7, with 11 positions matching TRBD1. Germline values: CDR1 LNHDA, CDR2 SQIVND (reference sequence). CDR3 length equals 15 residues. J was trimmed by 3 bases and V by 2 bases; bases with no gene match: 3. The CDR3 DNA reads TGTGCCAGTAGTATAATGGGGACAGGGGGCTACGAGCAGTACTTC. Translated, it gives CASSIMGTGGYEQYF.

This clone was observed many times. The chain carries TRBV19 and TRBJ2-5, with TRBD1 matching 7 bases. J was trimmed by 5 bases and V by 9 bases; bases with no gene match: 12. CDR1 is LNHDA and CDR2 is SQIVND in the germline V gene (reference sequence). CDR3 size: 14 residues. In DNA, the CDR3 is TGTGCCAGCTCGATACAGGGGTTCGGGGAGACCCAGTACTTC. Translated: CASSIQGFGETQYF.

This clone was detected ten times or more. J is TRBJ2-1 and V is TRBV7-9; unclear D gene. Between the trimmed V and J ends, which lost 5 bases and 12 bases, there was a span of 14 bases. Germline V gene sequence: CDR1 SEHNR, CDR2 FQNEAQ (reference sequence). CDR3 length: 12 amino acids. CDR3 residues: CASSPQVDRQFF. The CDR3, as DNA: TGTGCCAGCAGCCCGCAGGTGGATAGGCAGTTCTTC.

This clone was picked up many times. V usage is TRBV7-9 and J usage is TRBJ2-1; 13 bases match TRBD2. From germline, CDR1 is SEHNR and CDR2 FQNEAQ (reference sequence). The CDR3 totals 18 residues. Trimming took 5 bases from V and 5 from J; bases not matched to a gene: 12. CDR3 protein: CASSTGTSGALRDNEQFF. The CDR3 DNA reads as TGTGCCAGCAGCACTGGGACTAGCGGGGCCCTACGGGACAATGAGCAGTTCTTC.

The rearrangement uses TRBV6-1 and TRBJ2-3; a possible D gene is TRBD1 (6 bases). V was trimmed by 1 base and J by 10 bases, leaving 12 bases between them. CDR3 length: 13 amino acids. In germline, CDR1 is MNHNS, CDR2 SASEGT. DNA of the CDR3: TGTGCCAGCAGTGAAGAAAGGGGGTGGGCGCAGTATTTT. This gives the protein CASSEERGWAQYF.

The chain joins TRBV11-2 to TRBJ2-3; the match to TRBD2 covers 8 bases. Germline CDR1 and CDR2: SGHAT and FQNNGV. The CDR3 runs to 15 residues. The V gene end was trimmed by 5 bases and the J gene end by 5 bases; junction bases not matched to a gene: 9. CDR3 in amino acids: CASSRGGTSQDTQYF. The CDR3 bases are TGTGCCAGCAGCCGCGGGGGGACTAGTCAAGATACGCAGTATTTT.

The table lists this clone with a few counts. V and J are TRBV11-2 and TRBJ2-5, with TRBD1 matching over 7 bases. The V and J ends lost 5 bases and 1 base, in that order; junction bases with no gene match: 4. The germline V gene has CDR1 SGHAT and CDR2 FQNNGV. This CDR3 has 14 residues. CDR3 sequence: CASSERGPQETQYF. The CDR3, as DNA: TGTGCCAGCAGCGAGAGGGGGCCCCAAGAGACCCAGTACTTC.

This clone occurred a few times. This chain joins TRBV6-5 and TRBJ1-2; D possibly corresponds to TRBD1 (6 bases). V lost 0 bases, J lost 1 base, and 12 bases lay in between. Germline V gene data show CDR1 as MNHEY and CDR2 as SVGAGI. The CDR3 covers 16 residues. CDR3 DNA sequence: TGTGCCAGCAGTTACTCCTGGGACACAGTTAACTATGGCTACACCTTC. This codes for CASSYSWDTVNYGYTF.

This clone was counted a few times. This rearrangement joins TRBV2 to TRBJ2-5; D perhaps matches TRBD1 (6 bases). This CDR3 is 13 amino acids long. Per the germline V gene, CDR1 is SNHLY and CDR2 is FYNNEI. The V and J ends lost 8 bases and 1 base respectively, with 11 bases between them. CDR3 in amino acids: CASSAGAQETQYF. The CDR3 DNA reads TGTGCCAGCTCCGCAGGGGCCCAAGAGACCCAGTACTTC.

This clone was counted at least ten times. The V call is TRBV7-9, the J call TRBJ2-4; D is uncertain. CDR3 size: 14 residues. Germline loops: CDR1 SEHNR, CDR2 FQNEAQ (reference sequence). Trimming removed 5 bases at V and 0 bases at J, with 8 bases between. In DNA form, the CDR3 reads TGTGCCAGCAGCCCCGAACTAGCCAAAAACATTCAGTACTTC. This encodes CASSPELAKNIQYF.

The rearrangement joins TRBV7-6 to TRBJ2-7, with D possibly being TRBD1 (5 bases). CDR3 size: 13 residues. Germline CDR1 SGHVS, CDR2 FNYEAQ. V was trimmed by 5 bases and J by 3 bases, leaving 11 bases between them. CDR3 DNA: TGTGCCAGCAGCACTCTGACAGACTACGAGCAGTACTTC. This gives the protein CASSTLTDYEQYF.

The CDR3 loop is CASRQGTGSLYGYTF. The DNA of the CDR3 is TGTGCCAGCAGACAAGGGACAGGGTCTCTCTATGGCTACACCTTC. This chain uses TRBV28 with TRBJ1-2; 9 bases map to TRBD1. V gave up 6 bases and J gave up 4 bases; unmatched junction bases: 9. The CDR3 runs 15 residues. The V gene's germline CDR1 is MDHEN and CDR2 SYDVKM.

Only a few counts were recorded for this clone. The chain is built from TRBV4-1 and TRBJ2-3, with 10 bases matching TRBD2. The junction had 10 bases not matched to a gene; V was cut back by 3 bases and J by 1 base. The CDR3 runs 18 residues. Per germline, CDR1 MGHRA and CDR2 YSYEKL. In nucleotides, the CDR3 is TGCGCCAGCAGCCAGCTCAACGTAGCGGGAGGTCGCACAGATACGCAGTATTTT. It codes for CASSQLNVAGGRTDTQYF.

This clone turned up a few times. The chain carries TRBV9 and TRBJ1-4; 8 bases line up with TRBD1. This CDR3 has 15 residues. In germline, CDR1 is SGDLS, CDR2 YYNGEE. V was pared by 4 bases and J by 6 bases, with 8 bases of the junction left unmatched. CDR3 sequence: CASSFGQGRHEKLFF. The CDR3 DNA reads TGTGCCAGCAGCTTCGGACAGGGCCGGCATGAAAAACTGTTTTTT.

This clone was observed many times. The CDR3 is CASTGRARTEAFF. For the CDR3, the DNA is TGTGCCAGTACCGGCAGGGCTAGGACTGAAGCTTTCTTT. The chain carries TRBV19 and TRBJ1-1, with TRBD1 as a possible D gene (5 bases). Germline CDR1 and CDR2: LNHDA and SQIVND (reference sequence). V dropped 7 bases and J dropped 5 bases, with 14 bases sitting between them. The CDR3 length is 13 residues.

The gene calls are TRBV18 and TRBJ2-3, with 8 bases that match TRBD2. The junction had 3 bases not matched to a gene; V was cut back by 4 bases and J by 0 bases. This CDR3 spans 15 amino acids. CDR1 is KGHSH, CDR2 LQKENI, per germline. CDR3: CASSRRGESTDTQYF. The CDR3 bases are TGTGCCAGCTCACGGCGGGGGGAGAGCACAGATACGCAGTATTTT.